This T cell receptor beta chain derives from a study of control samples from healthy donors and cancer patients. Here immunoSEQ multiplex PCR was the method, and the copy in TCRdb shows in-frame clones only, minus some. Seen here are 130,000 or so clones, around nine tenths observed once, and the top ten hold about 3.4%. Sequencing used blood. The sequence came from a man aged 50 to 59 in good health.

CDR3 coding DNA: TGTGCCAGCACCGGGGACAGCACAGATACGCAGTATTTT. Amino acids: CASTGDSTDTQYF. This chain links TRBV2 with TRBJ2-3; perhaps D is TRBD1 or TRBD2 (5 bases each). Per germline, CDR1 SNHLY and CDR2 FYNNEI. The ends were cut back, 7 bases at V and 0 bases at J, with 8 bases in the middle. The CDR3 length is 13 residues.